Below are 30 T cell receptor beta chains sequenced from a single sample in a study of cytomegalovirus exposure and HLA in healthy donors. With 60 Vbeta and 13 Jbeta primers, the PCR was carried out. Here immunoSEQ multiplex PCR was the method, and the copy in TCRdb shows in-frame clones only, minus some. The sample carries about 120,000 clones, approximately 74% recorded once. Sequenced input: PBMCs. Receptors originate from a woman aged 45 to 65 in good health and CMV-seropositive.

This clone was seen a few times. Since the CDR3 does not end with the conserved phenylalanine or tryptophan, this likely comes from a read error. This sequence joins TRBV6-5 and TRBJ2-2; D might be TRBD2 (6 bases). The V gene lost 4 bases and the J gene lost 1 base, with 10 bases spanning the gap. The CDR3 is 15 amino acids. The germline CDR1 and CDR2 sequences are MNHEY and SVGAGI. The CDR3 loop is CASSLTRLNTGELFV. In nucleotides, the CDR3 is TGTGCCAGCAGTTTGACTAGGCTGAACACCGGGGAGCTGTTTGTT.

The rearrangement uses TRBV6-6 and TRBJ2-7; 10 bases agree with TRBD1. The germline CDR1 and CDR2 sequences are MNHNY and SVGAGI (reference sequence). Germline trimming cut 7 bases from V and 1 base from J; bases unmatched to any gene: 4. The CDR3 totals 14 residues. The CDR3 protein is CASTEDRGSYEQYF. The CDR3 region has the DNA TGTGCCAGCACGGAGGACAGGGGGTCCTACGAGCAGTACTTC.

V and J are TRBV28 and TRBJ2-7; TRBD1 aligns across 8 bases. Germline V gives CDR1 MDHEN, CDR2 SYDVKM. V dropped 5 bases and J dropped 1; count of bases not matched to a gene: 10. This CDR3 has 16 amino acids. The CDR3 loop is CASSGDGTGGSYEQYF. CDR3 nucleotides: TGTGCCAGCAGTGGCGACGGGACAGGAGGGTCCTACGAGCAGTACTTC.

For the CDR3, the DNA is TGTGCCAGCAGTACACAGGGTCGCGTCACCGGGGAGCTGTTTTTT. Its translation: CASSTQGRVTGELFF. This chain joins TRBV5-6 and TRBJ2-2; D is possibly TRBD1 (6 bases). The V gene's germline CDR1 is SGHDT and CDR2 YYEEEE. V lost 5 bases, J lost 4 bases, and 15 bases lay in between. The CDR3 loop spans 15 amino acids.

The chain uses TRBV30 and TRBJ1-1, with 7 bases aligning to TRBD1. The CDR3 loop spans 15 amino acids. The J segment lost 1 base and the V segment lost 0 bases, leaving 5 bases of the junction unmatched. Germline V gives CDR1 GTSNPN, CDR2 SVGIG (reference sequence). DNA for the CDR3: TGTGCCTGGAGTGTGGACCCAGGGGGGAACACTGAAGCTTTCTTT. Residues: CAWSVDPGGNTEAFF.

The chain uses TRBV2 and TRBJ2-1; no definite D call. This CDR3 is built from 14 residues. The germline V gene has CDR1 SNHLY and CDR2 FYNNEI. The germline V and J ends were trimmed by 0 bases and 5 bases, with 8 bases remaining between them. The CDR3 here is CASSEAVQNNEQFF. CDR3 nucleotide sequence: TGTGCCAGCAGTGAAGCGGTACAGAACAATGAGCAGTTCTTC.

J is TRBJ1-1 and V is TRBV18; 7 nucleotides match TRBD1. The germline CDR1 and CDR2 sequences are KGHSH and LQKENI. The ends lost 3 bases at V and 2 bases at J; junction bases unmatched: 3. This CDR3 region has 14 residues. The CDR3 DNA is TGTGCCAGCTCACCCCAGGGGGGTAACACTGAAGCTTTCTTT. Protein sequence: CASSPQGGNTEAFF.

The CDR3 DNA reads as TGTGCCAGCAGCGGCTCTAGGACTAGCGGGAGGGATGAGCAGTTCTTC. Its translation is CASSGSRTSGRDEQFF. The chain employs TRBV2 and TRBJ2-1, with 15 bases matching TRBD2. Germline CDR1 and CDR2: SNHLY and FYNNEI. The length of the CDR3 is 16 residues. J gave up 8 bases and V 6 bases, and 8 bases lay outside the gene matches.

The gene calls are TRBV28 and TRBJ1-2; D unclear. CDR1 and CDR2 from the germline V gene are MDHEN and SYDVKM. The CDR3 runs to 11 residues. The germline V and J ends were trimmed by 3 bases and 4 bases, with 3 bases remaining between them. CDR3 nucleotides: TGTGCCAGCAGTTTGAGCTATGGCTACACCTTC. This translates into CASSLSYGYTF.

This clone was seen only a few times. The genes are TRBV7-2 and TRBJ2-1; 7 bases line up with TRBD2. Germline V gene lookup returns CDR1 SGHTA and CDR2 FQGNSA. The CDR3 totals 18 residues. With V trimmed by 2 bases and J by 0 bases, 10 bases remained unmatched. The CDR3 loop reads CASSLQPSGLGSYNEQFF. CDR3 in DNA: TGTGCCAGCAGCTTACAACCTAGCGGCCTGGGCTCCTACAATGAGCAGTTCTTC.

The chain recombines TRBV29-1 with TRBJ1-1, with a tentative D call TRBD1 (6 bases). The CDR3 runs 12 residues. CDR1 is SQVTM, CDR2 ANQGSEA, per germline. V lost 7 bases to trimming and J lost 1 base, with 10 bases between them. For the CDR3, the DNA is TGCAGCGGAGGACAGACGAACACTGAAGCTTTCTTT. This codes for CSGGQTNTEAFF.

The chain has TRBV15 and TRBJ1-3; perhaps TRBD1 as D (6 bases). In germline, CDR1 is LNHNV, CDR2 YYDKDF (reference sequence). With 0 bases removed from V and 4 bases from J, the gap between germline ends came to 22 bases. The CDR3 is 19 amino acids. The CDR3 sequence: CATSRDRNGRGATGNTIYF. The CDR3 DNA is TGTGCCACCAGCAGAGATAGAAATGGGCGGGGGGCGACGGGAAACACCATATATTTT.

The chain has TRBV4-2 and TRBJ2-1; 9 bases map to TRBD2. From germline, CDR1 is LGHNA and CDR2 YNFKEQ. The junction had 10 bases not matched to a gene; V was cut back by 0 bases and J by 7 bases. The CDR3 contains 17 residues. CDR3 DNA sequence: TGTGCCAGCAGCCAAGATCTATCGCTAGCGGGAACGAATGAGCAGTTCTTC. Its protein is CASSQDLSLAGTNEQFF.

This clone was recorded once. The rearrangement links TRBV5-1 to TRBJ2-7, with D possibly matching TRBD2 (6 bases). Germline V CDR1 and CDR2: SGHRS, YFSETQ. Trimming removed 0 bases from V and 2 bases from J, with 12 bases in between. CDR3 length: 15 amino acids. The CDR3 loop is CASSLGRDGPYEQYF. The CDR3, as DNA: TGCGCCAGCAGCTTGGGGCGGGACGGACCCTACGAGCAGTACTTC.

The chain uses TRBV7-2 and TRBJ2-7; the match to TRBD2 covers 7 bases. CDR3 length: 15 amino acids. Germline CDR1 reads SGHTA; CDR2 reads FQGNSA. The ends lost 3 bases at V and 6 bases at J; junction bases unmatched: 11. This chain's CDR3 is CASSFGGGLEGEQYF. CDR3 coding DNA: TGTGCCAGCAGCTTTGGCGGGGGTCTAGAGGGCGAGCAGTACTTC.

The rearrangement uses TRBV7-9 and TRBJ1-4, with TRBD1 as a possible D gene (5 bases). V gave up 3 bases and J gave up 6 bases, with 11 bases separating them. Per the germline V gene, CDR1 is SEHNR and CDR2 is FQNEAQ (reference sequence). The length of the CDR3 is 14 residues. CDR3 DNA sequence: TGTGCCAGCAGCTTCGGCGGGGGTGATGAAAAACTGTTTTTT. Protein: CASSFGGGDEKLFF. Looking up the rest from reference TRBV7-9 and TRBJ1-4 gives the full variable domain: DTGVSQNPRHKITKRGQNVTFRCDPISEHNRLYWYRQTLGQGPEFLTYFQNEAQLEKSRLLSDRFSAERPKGSFSTLEIQRTEQGDSAMYLCASSFGGGDEKLFFGSGTQLSVL.

The V call is TRBV10-3, the J call TRBJ2-7, with a tentative D call TRBD1 (6 bases). CDR1 is ENHRY, CDR2 SYGVKD, per germline. Between the trimmed V and J ends, which lost 2 bases and 6 bases, there was a span of 11 bases. CDR3 length: 13 amino acids. CDR3 protein: CAISEDRFSEQYF. Written as DNA, the CDR3 is TGTGCCATCAGTGAGGACAGGTTCAGCGAGCAGTACTTC.

J is TRBJ1-5 and V is TRBV19; 9 bases fit TRBD1. Per germline, CDR1 LNHDA and CDR2 SQIVND (reference sequence). V shed 7 bases, J shed 11 bases, and the junction held 12 bases outside the gene matches. This CDR3 has 14 amino acids. The CDR3 sequence is CASTPGQGLRAQHF. Here the CDR3 DNA reads TGTGCCAGTACCCCGGGACAGGGCCTGCGTGCCCAGCATTTT.

The rearrangement links TRBV7-9 to TRBJ1-1, with D perhaps matching TRBD1 (6 bases). This CDR3 comprises 14 residues. CDR1 and CDR2 from the germline V gene are SEHNR and FQNEAQ (reference sequence). V was cut by 4 bases and J by 4 bases, with 13 bases left in between. CDR3 nucleotides: TGTGCCAGCAGCTACCTACAGGGCGGCACTGAAGCTTTCTTT. Its protein product is CASSYLQGGTEAFF.

V gene TRBV2 combines with J gene TRBJ2-7, with 9 bases that match TRBD1. J lost 5 bases, V lost 7 bases, and 6 bases had no gene match. In germline, CDR1 is SNHLY, CDR2 FYNNEI. The CDR3 runs to 13 residues. In DNA, the CDR3 is TGTGCCAGCACAGGGACAGGGTCCGACGAGCAGTACTTC. Translation: CASTGTGSDEQYF. Filled out from reference TRBV2 and TRBJ2-7, the complete variable domain reads EPEVTQTPSHQVTQMGQEVILRCVPISNHLYFYWYRQILGQKVEFLVSFYNNEISEKSEIFDDQFSVERPDGSNFTLKIRSTKLEDSAMYFCASTGTGSDEQYFGPGTRLTVT.

The rearrangement uses TRBV28 and TRBJ1-2; no clear D gene. V was cut by 6 bases and J by 5 bases, with 7 bases left in between. Germline-derived CDR1 and CDR2 are MDHEN and SYDVKM. The CDR3 totals 11 residues. The CDR3: CASSLYYGYTF. CDR3 nucleotides: TGTGCCAGCAGCCTATATTATGGCTACACCTTC.

V and J are TRBV9 and TRBJ1-5; D is unresolved. The CDR3 is 15 amino acids. V dropped 1 base and J dropped 9 bases, with 17 bases sitting between them. Germline CDR1 reads SGDLS; CDR2 reads YYNGEE. As DNA, the CDR3 is TGTGCCAGCAGCGTAACGGACCAGGCGGGCAGGCCCCAGCATTTT. Protein: CASSVTDQAGRPQHF.

The CDR3 bases are TGTGCCAGCAGCTTAGGGCCCAGCTCCTACGAGCAGTACTTC. Translated, it gives CASSLGPSSYEQYF. This sequence joins TRBV7-6 and TRBJ2-7; D call uncertain. Germline lookup yields CDR1 SGHVS and CDR2 FNYEAQ. With 1 base removed from V and 0 bases from J, the gap between germline ends came to 7 bases. This CDR3 region has 14 residues.

The V call is TRBV7-3, the J call TRBJ2-4; 9 nucleotides agree with TRBD2. Per the germline V gene, CDR1 is SGHTA and CDR2 is FQGTGA. The CDR3 covers 15 residues. J was trimmed by 6 bases and V by 3 bases; bases with no gene match: 6. CDR3 protein: CASSFNAGGTNIQYF. DNA for the CDR3: TGTGCCAGCAGCTTTAATGCGGGAGGGACAAACATTCAGTACTTC. The full variable domain, with the rest looked up from reference TRBV7-3 and TRBJ2-4, is GAGVSQTPSNKVTEKGKYVELRCDPISGHTALYWYRQSLGQGPEFLIYFQGTGAADDSGLPNDRFFAVRPEGSVSTLKIQRTERGDSAVYLCASSFNAGGTNIQYFGAGTRLSVL.

V and J are TRBV2 and TRBJ2-7, with 7 nucleotides matching TRBD1. This CDR3 comprises 14 residues. CDR1 is SNHLY, CDR2 FYNNEI, per germline. The ends lost 6 bases at V and 2 bases at J; junction bases unmatched: 7. For the CDR3, the DNA is TGTGCCAGCAGGGGGACAGTAATCACCTACGAGCAGTACTTC. Protein sequence: CASRGTVITYEQYF.

This clone was observed a few times. The chain is built from TRBV15 and TRBJ1-1; tentative D call: TRBD1 (6 bases). V was shortened by 3 bases and J by 2 bases, with 10 bases between the two germline ends. This CDR3 comprises 14 residues. In germline, CDR1 is LNHNV, CDR2 YYDKDF (reference sequence). CDR3 sequence reads: CATSRGRGNTEAFF. CDR3 nucleotides: TGTGCCACCAGCAGGGGCAGGGGTAACACTGAAGCTTTCTTT.

V and J are TRBV4-1 and TRBJ2-2; 15 nucleotides agree with TRBD2. V lost 1 base and J lost 2; bases outside the gene matches: 8. Looked up from germline, CDR1 is MGHRA and CDR2 is YSYEKL. This CDR3 is built from 20 residues. The CDR3 DNA is TGCGCCAGCAGCCAAGGCCCGGGACTAGCGGGAGGTTCCAACACCGGGGAGCTGTTTTTT. Amino acid sequence: CASSQGPGLAGGSNTGELFF.

A few counts support this clone. This chain connects TRBV5-1 to TRBJ1-2, with D possibly being TRBD1 (6 bases). The CDR3 consists of 13 residues. CDR1 is SGHRS and CDR2 is YFSETQ in the germline V gene. Trimming pared 5 bases from V and 5 bases from J, leaving 13 bases between. The CDR3 nucleotides read TGCGCCAGCAGGACAGGTCCGAGATATGGCTACACCTTC. This codes for CASRTGPRYGYTF.

J is TRBJ1-5 and V is TRBV6-4; D may be TRBD1 (6 bases). V was trimmed by 2 bases and J by 4 bases, leaving 9 bases between them. Looked up from germline, CDR1 is MRHNA and CDR2 is SNTAGT. This CDR3 has 14 residues. CDR3 sequence: CASSDPGQNQPQHF. CDR3 in DNA: TGTGCCAGCAGTGACCCCGGACAGAATCAGCCCCAGCATTTT.

CDR3 region: CASSLKRGIETQYF. The CDR3 nucleotides are TGTGCCAGCAGCTTAAAACGGGGAATAGAGACCCAGTACTTC. This chain uses TRBV7-2 with TRBJ2-5; TRBD2 is a possible D gene (5 bases). The CDR3 covers 14 residues. V was clipped by 2 bases and J by 4 bases, with 11 bases between them. The germline gives CDR1 SGHTA, CDR2 FQGNSA. Full variable domain (missing parts from reference TRBV7-2 and TRBJ2-5): GAGVSQSPSNKVTEKGKDVELRCDPISGHTALYWYRQSLGQGLEFLIYFQGNSAPDKSGLPSDRFSAERTGGSVSTLTIQRTQQEDSAVYLCASSLKRGIETQYFGPGTRLLVL.